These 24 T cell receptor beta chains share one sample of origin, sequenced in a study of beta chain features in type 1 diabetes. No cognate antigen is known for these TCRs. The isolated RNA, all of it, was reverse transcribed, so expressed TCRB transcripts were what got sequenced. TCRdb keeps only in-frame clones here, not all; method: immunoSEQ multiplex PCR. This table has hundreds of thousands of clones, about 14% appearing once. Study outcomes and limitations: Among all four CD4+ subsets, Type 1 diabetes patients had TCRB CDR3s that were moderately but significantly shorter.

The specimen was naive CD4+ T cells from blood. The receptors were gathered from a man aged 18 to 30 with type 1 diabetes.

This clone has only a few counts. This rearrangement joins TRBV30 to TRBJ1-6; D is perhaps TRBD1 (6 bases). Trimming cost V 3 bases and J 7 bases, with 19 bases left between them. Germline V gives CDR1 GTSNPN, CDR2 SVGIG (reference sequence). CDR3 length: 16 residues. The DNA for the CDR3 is TGTGCCTGGAGGGAACCCACAGGGAGTGGGAATTCACCCCTCCACTTT. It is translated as CAWREPTGSGNSPLHF.

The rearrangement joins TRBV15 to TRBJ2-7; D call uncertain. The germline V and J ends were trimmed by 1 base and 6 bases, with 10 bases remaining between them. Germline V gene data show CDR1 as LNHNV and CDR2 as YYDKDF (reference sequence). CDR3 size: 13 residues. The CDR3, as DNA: TGTGCCACCAGCAGAGGGTCGACCGGCGAGCAGTACTTC. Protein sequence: CATSRGSTGEQYF.

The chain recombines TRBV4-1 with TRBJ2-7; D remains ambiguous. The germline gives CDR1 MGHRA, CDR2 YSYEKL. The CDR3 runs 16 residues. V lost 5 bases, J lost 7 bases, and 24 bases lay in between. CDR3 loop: CASSLGERLPIGEQYF. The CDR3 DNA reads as TGCGCCAGCAGCTTAGGAGAGAGACTCCCGATCGGGGAGCAGTACTTC.

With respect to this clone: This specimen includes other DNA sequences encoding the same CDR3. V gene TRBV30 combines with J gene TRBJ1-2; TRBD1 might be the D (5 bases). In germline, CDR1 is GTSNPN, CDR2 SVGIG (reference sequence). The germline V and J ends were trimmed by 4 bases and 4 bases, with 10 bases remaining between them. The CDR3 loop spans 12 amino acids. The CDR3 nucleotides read TGTGCCTGGACGCAGGGAGCCTATGGCTACACCTTC. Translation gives CAWTQGAYGYTF.

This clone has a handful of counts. The CDR3 coding sequence is TGTGCCAGCAGTGAATTGGTCGACAACACTGAAGCTTTCTTT. Protein: CASSELVDNTEAFF. The chain links TRBV2 to TRBJ1-1; D remains ambiguous. Germline loops: CDR1 SNHLY, CDR2 FYNNEI. The V end was cut by 2 bases, the J end by 2 bases, with 9 bases between. This CDR3 spans 14 amino acids.

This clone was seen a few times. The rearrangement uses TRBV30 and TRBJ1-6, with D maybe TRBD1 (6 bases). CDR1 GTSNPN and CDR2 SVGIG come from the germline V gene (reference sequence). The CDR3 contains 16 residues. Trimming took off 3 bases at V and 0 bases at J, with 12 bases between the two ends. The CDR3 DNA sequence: TGTGCCTGGAGAGGACAGCCTAGCTCCTATAATTCACCCCTCCACTTT. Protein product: CAWRGQPSSYNSPLHF.

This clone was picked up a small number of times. CDR3 sequence reads: CASSPRTGDEKLFF. CDR3 sequence (DNA): TGTGCCAGCAGCCCCCGAACAGGGGATGAAAAACTGTTTTTT. This chain joins TRBV7-9 and TRBJ1-4; 7 bases are a match to TRBD1. The CDR3 sequence is 14 residues long. V lost 5 bases to trimming and J lost 6 bases; unmatched junction nucleotides: 6. Germline-derived CDR1 and CDR2 are SEHNR and FQNEAQ (reference sequence).

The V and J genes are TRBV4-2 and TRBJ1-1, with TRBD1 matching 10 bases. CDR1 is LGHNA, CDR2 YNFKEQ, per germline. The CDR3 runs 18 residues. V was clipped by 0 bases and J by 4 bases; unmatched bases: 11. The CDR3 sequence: CASSQDIRQGARGTEAFF. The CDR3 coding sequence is TGTGCCAGCAGCCAAGATATAAGACAGGGGGCAAGAGGCACTGAAGCTTTCTTT.

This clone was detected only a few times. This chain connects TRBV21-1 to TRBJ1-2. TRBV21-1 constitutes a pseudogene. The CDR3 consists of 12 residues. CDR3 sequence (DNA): TGTGCCCTAAAAGGGACGCAGAACGGCTACACCTTC. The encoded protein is CALKGTQNGYTF.

CDR3 nucleotides: TGTGCCAGCAGCAGGGACAGAGTCTCCTACGAGCAGTACTTC. It translates to CASSRDRVSYEQYF. J is TRBJ2-7 and V is TRBV5-6; 7 nucleotides agree with TRBD1. The V and J ends lost 4 bases and 0 bases, in that order; junction bases with no gene match: 4. The germline V gene encodes CDR1 SGHDT and CDR2 YYEEEE. This CDR3 is 14 amino acids long.

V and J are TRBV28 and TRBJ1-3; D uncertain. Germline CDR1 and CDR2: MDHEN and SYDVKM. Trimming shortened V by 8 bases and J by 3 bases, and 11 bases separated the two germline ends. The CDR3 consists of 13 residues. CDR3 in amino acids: CASPPGFGNTIYF. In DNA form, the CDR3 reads TGTGCCAGCCCCCCGGGGTTTGGAAACACCATATATTTT.

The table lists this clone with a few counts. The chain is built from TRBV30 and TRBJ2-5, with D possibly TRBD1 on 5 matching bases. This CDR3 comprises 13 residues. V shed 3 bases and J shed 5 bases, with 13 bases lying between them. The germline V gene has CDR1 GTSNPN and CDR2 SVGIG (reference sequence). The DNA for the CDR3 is TGTGCCTGGAGAGAACCAGGGTTGGAGACCCAGTACTTC. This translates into CAWREPGLETQYF. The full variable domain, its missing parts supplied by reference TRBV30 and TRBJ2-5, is SQTIHQWPATLVQPVGSPLSLECTVEGTSNPNLYWYRQAAGRGLQLLFYSVGIGQISSEVPQNLSASRPQDRQFILSSKKLLLSDSGFYLCAWREPGLETQYFGPGTRLLVL.

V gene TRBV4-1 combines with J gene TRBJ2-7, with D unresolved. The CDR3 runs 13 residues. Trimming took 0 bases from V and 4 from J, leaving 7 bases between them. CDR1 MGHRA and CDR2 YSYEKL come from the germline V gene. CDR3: CASSQDVLYEQYF. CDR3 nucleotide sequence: TGCGCCAGCAGCCAAGACGTCCTTTACGAGCAGTACTTC.

This CDR3 reads CASSISGPTGELFF. In DNA form, the CDR3 reads TGTGCCAGTAGTATTTCGGGCCCCACCGGGGAGCTGTTTTTT. V usage is TRBV19 and J usage is TRBJ2-2; D remains unclear. Germline loops: CDR1 LNHDA, CDR2 SQIVND (reference sequence). The CDR3 has 14 amino acids. Trimming stripped 3 bases from V and 4 bases from J, with 9 bases between.

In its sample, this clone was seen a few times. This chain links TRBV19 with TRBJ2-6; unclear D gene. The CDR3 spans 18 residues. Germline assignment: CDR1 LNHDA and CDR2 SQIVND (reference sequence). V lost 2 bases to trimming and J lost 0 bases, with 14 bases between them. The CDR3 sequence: CASSIQGRPDSGANVLTF. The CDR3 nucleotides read TGTGCCAGTAGTATACAAGGGCGCCCTGACTCTGGGGCCAACGTCCTGACTTTC.

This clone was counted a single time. The CDR3 region is CASSVVTSGRSYNEQFF. In DNA form, the CDR3 reads TGTGCCAGCAGCGTAGTTACTAGCGGGAGGTCCTACAATGAGCAGTTCTTC. The gene calls are TRBV9 and TRBJ2-1; 12 nucleotides align to TRBD2. J was trimmed by 1 base and V by 0 bases; bases with no gene match: 2. Germline CDR1 SGDLS, CDR2 YYNGEE. The CDR3 has 17 amino acids.

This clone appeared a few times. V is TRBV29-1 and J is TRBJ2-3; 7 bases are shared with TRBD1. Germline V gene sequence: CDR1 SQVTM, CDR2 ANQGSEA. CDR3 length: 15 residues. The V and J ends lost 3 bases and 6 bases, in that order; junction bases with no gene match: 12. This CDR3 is CSVEYRAGGPDTQYF. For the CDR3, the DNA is TGCAGCGTTGAGTATAGGGCAGGGGGTCCGGATACGCAGTATTTT.

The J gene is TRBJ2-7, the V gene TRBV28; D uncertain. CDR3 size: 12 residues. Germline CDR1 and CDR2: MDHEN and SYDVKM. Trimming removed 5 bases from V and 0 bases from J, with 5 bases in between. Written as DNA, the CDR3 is TGTGCCAGCAGTCCCTACTCCTACGAGCAGTACTTC. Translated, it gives CASSPYSYEQYF. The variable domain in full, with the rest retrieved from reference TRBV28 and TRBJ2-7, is DVKVTQSSRYLVKRTGEKVFLECVQDMDHENMFWYRQDPGLGLRLIYFSYDVKMKEKGDIPEGYSVSREKKERFSLILESASTNQTSMYLCASSPYSYEQYFGPGTRLTVT.

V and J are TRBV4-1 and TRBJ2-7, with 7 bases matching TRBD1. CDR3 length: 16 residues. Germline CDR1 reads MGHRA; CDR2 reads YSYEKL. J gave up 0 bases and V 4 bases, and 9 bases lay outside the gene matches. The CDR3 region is CASSPQDRPHSYEQYF. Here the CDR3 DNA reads TGCGCCAGCAGCCCACAGGACAGGCCTCACTCCTACGAGCAGTACTTC.

The CDR3 loop reads CASRRSRDEKLFF. CDR3 nucleotides: TGTGCCAGCAGAAGGTCACGGGATGAAAAACTGTTTTTT. V usage is TRBV6-1 and J usage is TRBJ1-4; D is ambiguous. Deletions cut 6 bases from V and 6 bases from J, with 11 bases between. The germline gives CDR1 MNHNS, CDR2 SASEGT. This CDR3 has 13 amino acids.

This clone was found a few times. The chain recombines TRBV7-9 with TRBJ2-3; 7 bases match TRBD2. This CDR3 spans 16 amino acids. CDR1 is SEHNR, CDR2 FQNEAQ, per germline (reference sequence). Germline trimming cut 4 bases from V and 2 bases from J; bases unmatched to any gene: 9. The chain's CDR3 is CASSSKAAGPTDTQYF. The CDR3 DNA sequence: TGTGCCAGCAGCTCCAAAGCAGCGGGGCCCACAGATACGCAGTATTTT.

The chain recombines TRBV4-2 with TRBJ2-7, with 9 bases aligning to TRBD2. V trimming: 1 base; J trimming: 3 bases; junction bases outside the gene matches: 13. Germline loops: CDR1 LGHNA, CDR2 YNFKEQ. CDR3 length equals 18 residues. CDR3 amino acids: CASSQAPGASGTDYEQYF. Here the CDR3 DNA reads TGTGCCAGCAGCCAAGCCCCCGGGGCTAGCGGGACTGACTACGAGCAGTACTTC.

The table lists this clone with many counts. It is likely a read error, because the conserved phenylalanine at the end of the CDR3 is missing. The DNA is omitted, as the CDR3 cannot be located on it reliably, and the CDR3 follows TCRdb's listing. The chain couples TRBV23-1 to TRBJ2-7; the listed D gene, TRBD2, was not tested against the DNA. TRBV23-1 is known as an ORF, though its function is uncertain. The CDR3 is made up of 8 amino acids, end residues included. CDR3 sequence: CASRGASP.

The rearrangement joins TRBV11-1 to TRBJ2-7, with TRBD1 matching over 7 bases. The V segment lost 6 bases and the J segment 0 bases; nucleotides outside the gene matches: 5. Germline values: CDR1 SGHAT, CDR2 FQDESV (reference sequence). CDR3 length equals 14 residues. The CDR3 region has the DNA TGTGCCAGCAGTACAGGGGCGTACTCCTACGAGCAGTACTTC. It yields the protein CASSTGAYSYEQYF.